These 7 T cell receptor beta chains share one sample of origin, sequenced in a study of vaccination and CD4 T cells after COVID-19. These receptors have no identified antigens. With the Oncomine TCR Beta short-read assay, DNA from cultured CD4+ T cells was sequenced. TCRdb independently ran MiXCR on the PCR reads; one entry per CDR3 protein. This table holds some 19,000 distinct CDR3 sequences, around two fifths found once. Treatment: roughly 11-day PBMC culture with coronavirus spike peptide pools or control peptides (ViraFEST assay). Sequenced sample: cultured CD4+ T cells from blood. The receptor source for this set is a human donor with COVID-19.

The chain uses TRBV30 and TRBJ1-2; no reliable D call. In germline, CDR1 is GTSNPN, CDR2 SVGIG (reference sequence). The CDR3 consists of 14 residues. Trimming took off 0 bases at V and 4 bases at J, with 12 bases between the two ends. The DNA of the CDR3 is TGTGCCTGGAGTGTACCCCCAGCAGGCTATGGCTACACCTTC. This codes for CAWSVPPAGYGYTF.

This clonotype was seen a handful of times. CDR3 coding DNA: TGTGCCAGCAGTCCTCGGACAGGGCGAGGGAATCAGCCCCAGCATTTT. The encoded protein is CASSPRTGRGNQPQHF. V and J are TRBV6-2 or TRBV6-3 and TRBJ1-5; 8 positions match TRBD1. Trimming removed 5 bases from V and 4 bases from J; junction bases left unmatched: 10. Germline V CDR1 and CDR2: MNHEY, SVGEGT. The CDR3 is made up of 16 amino acids.

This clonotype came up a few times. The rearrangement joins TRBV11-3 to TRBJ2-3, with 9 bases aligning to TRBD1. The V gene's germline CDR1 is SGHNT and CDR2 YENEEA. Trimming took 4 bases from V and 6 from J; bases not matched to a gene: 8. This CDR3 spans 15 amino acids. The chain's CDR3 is CASSSGQGGGDTQYF. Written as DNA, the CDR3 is TGTGCCAGCAGCTCGGGACAGGGCGGGGGCGATACGCAGTATTTT.

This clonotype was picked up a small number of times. The CDR3 DNA reads as TGCGCCAGCAGCCAAGTGGATCGTGGTTCGGCAGGGTATCAGCCCCAGCATTTT. This sequence encodes CASSQVDRGSAGYQPQHF. The chain recombines TRBV4-1 with TRBJ1-5; D perhaps matches TRBD1 (5 bases). The CDR3 length is 18 residues. V was clipped by 1 base and J by 5 bases, with 21 bases between them. CDR1 and CDR2 from the germline V gene are MGHRA and YSYEKL.

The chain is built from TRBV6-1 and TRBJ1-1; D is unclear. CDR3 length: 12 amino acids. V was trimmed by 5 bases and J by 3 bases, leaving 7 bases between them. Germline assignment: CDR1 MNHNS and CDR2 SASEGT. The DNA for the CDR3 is TGTGCCAGCAGTAGAGGTGACACTGAAGCTTTCTTT. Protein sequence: CASSRGDTEAFF.

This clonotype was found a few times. In nucleotides, the CDR3 is TGTGCCTGGAGATCGAGCGAAGAGACCCAGTACTTC. Protein sequence: CAWRSSEETQYF. The chain has TRBV30 and TRBJ2-5; D is ambiguous. The V gene lost 3 bases and the J gene lost 3 bases, with 8 bases spanning the gap. This CDR3 is built from 12 residues. The germline V gene encodes CDR1 GTSNPN and CDR2 SVGIG (reference sequence).

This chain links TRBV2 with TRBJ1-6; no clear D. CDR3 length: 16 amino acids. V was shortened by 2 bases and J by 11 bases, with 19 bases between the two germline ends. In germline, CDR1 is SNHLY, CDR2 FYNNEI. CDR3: CASSEKTAHQQPPLHF. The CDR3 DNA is TGTGCCAGCAGTGAAAAGACGGCACATCAACAACCACCCCTCCACTTT.